The 9 T cell receptor beta chains in this list originate from one sample, sequenced in a study of radiation and T cells in renal cell carcinoma. Described time point: baseline pretreatment blood. Indicated treatment: 15 Gy SBRT to primary tumor, nephrectomy 4 weeks later. Clones were read by immunoSEQ multiplex PCR, and TCRdb kept only the in-frame ones, dropping some. The profile shows 100,000 to 150,000 clones, 80% to 85% of them singletons. Sequencing used blood, obtained from a patient whose treatment included radiotherapy and nephrectomy. These receptors were obtained from a woman aged 55 to 70 with renal cell carcinoma.

The chain recombines TRBV19 with TRBJ1-5; D call uncertain. Germline V gives CDR1 LNHDA, CDR2 SQIVND (reference sequence). The CDR3 is made up of 15 amino acids. Trimming shortened V by 3 bases and J by 7 bases, and 16 bases separated the two germline ends. CDR3 coding DNA: TGTGCCAGTAGTATTGACGGGGAGCGGGGACAGCCCCAGCATTTT. This codes for CASSIDGERGQPQHF.

The chain employs TRBV6-5 and TRBJ2-7; D perhaps matches TRBD1 (5 bases). Germline V CDR1 and CDR2: MNHEY, SVGAGI. Trimming removed 2 bases from V and 3 bases from J, with 11 bases in between. This CDR3 is 14 amino acids long. CDR3 amino acids: CASSYTLDSYEQYF. The CDR3 nucleotides are TGTGCCAGCAGTTACACCCTCGACAGCTACGAGCAGTACTTC.

The rearrangement uses TRBV28 and TRBJ2-1, with 14 bases identical to TRBD2. The J segment lost 9 bases and the V segment lost 5 bases, leaving 6 bases of the junction unmatched. The CDR3 sequence is 15 residues long. From germline, CDR1 is MDHEN and CDR2 SYDVKM. CDR3 nucleotides: TGTGCCAGCAGTCGGACTAGCGGGGGGCCTGGTGAGCAGTTCTTC. It is translated as CASSRTSGGPGEQFF.

The chain links TRBV29-1 to TRBJ1-2, with TRBD1 matching 7 bases. The CDR3 has 12 amino acids. Trimming removed 5 bases from V and 4 bases from J; junction bases left unmatched: 4. The germline V gene encodes CDR1 SQVTM and CDR2 ANQGSEA. The CDR3 region has the DNA TGCAGCGTTTCGAGGGACAGCTATGGCTACACCTTC. The encoded protein is CSVSRDSYGYTF.

The chain carries TRBV9 and TRBJ2-1; D unclear. Germline lookup yields CDR1 SGDLS and CDR2 YYNGEE. Trimming removed 3 bases from V and 9 bases from J, with 16 bases in between. The CDR3 consists of 14 residues. The CDR3, as DNA: TGTGCCAGCAGCGGCGCTTTTATCGGTAGTGAGCAGTTCTTC. Amino acid sequence: CASSGAFIGSEQFF.

The chain joins TRBV9 to TRBJ2-5, with TRBD2 identical over 15 bases. Germline lookup yields CDR1 SGDLS and CDR2 YYNGEE. Trimming removed 2 bases from V and 5 bases from J; junction bases left unmatched: 4. This CDR3 has 16 residues. This CDR3 is CASSVGLAGGGETQYF. The CDR3 nucleotides read TGTGCCAGCAGCGTGGGACTAGCGGGGGGCGGGGAGACCCAGTACTTC.

The chain combines TRBV28 with TRBJ1-1, with D unclear. The CDR3 has 13 residues. Germline V gene data show CDR1 as MDHEN and CDR2 as SYDVKM. V was trimmed by 3 bases and J by 6 bases, leaving 11 bases between them. The CDR3 region is CASSFRGFSEAFF. CDR3 DNA sequence: TGTGCCAGCAGTTTTCGGGGTTTCTCTGAAGCTTTCTTT.

The chain links TRBV19 to TRBJ2-3, with 10 bases identical to TRBD2. CDR3 length equals 15 residues. Per the germline V gene, CDR1 is LNHDA and CDR2 is SQIVND (reference sequence). Trimming at V came to 3 bases and at J to 6 bases, leaving 6 bases not matched to a gene. In nucleotides, the CDR3 is TGTGCCAGTAGTATCGGACTAGCGGATAGTGATACGCAGTATTTT. Amino acids: CASSIGLADSDTQYF.

This rearrangement joins TRBV6-4 to TRBJ1-2, with a weak D call TRBD1 (5 bases). This CDR3 comprises 14 residues. Germline V lookup: CDR1 MRHNA, CDR2 SNTAGT. Trimming removed 0 bases from V and 4 bases from J, with 9 bases in between. CDR3: CASSDSRGTYGYTF. In DNA, the CDR3 is TGTGCCAGCAGTGACTCCCGGGGGACCTATGGCTACACCTTC.